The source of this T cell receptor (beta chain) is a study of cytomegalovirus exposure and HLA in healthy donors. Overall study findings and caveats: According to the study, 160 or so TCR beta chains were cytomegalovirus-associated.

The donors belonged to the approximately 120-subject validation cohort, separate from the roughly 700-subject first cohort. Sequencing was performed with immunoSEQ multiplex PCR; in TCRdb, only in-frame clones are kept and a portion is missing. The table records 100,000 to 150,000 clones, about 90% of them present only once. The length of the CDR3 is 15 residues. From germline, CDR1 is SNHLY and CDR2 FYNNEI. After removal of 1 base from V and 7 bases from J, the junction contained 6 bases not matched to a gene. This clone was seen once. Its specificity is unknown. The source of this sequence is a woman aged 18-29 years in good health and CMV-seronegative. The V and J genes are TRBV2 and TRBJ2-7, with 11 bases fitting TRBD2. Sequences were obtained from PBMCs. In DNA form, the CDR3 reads TGTGCCAGCAGTGAAGATAGCGGGAGGGCGAGGGAGCAGTACTTC. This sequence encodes CASSEDSGRAREQYF. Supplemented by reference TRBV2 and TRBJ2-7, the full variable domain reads EPEVTQTPSHQVTQMGQEVILRCVPISNHLYFYWYRQILGQKVEFLVSFYNNEISEKSEIFDDQFSVERPDGSNFTLKIRSTKLEDSAMYFCASSEDSGRAREQYFGPGTRLTVT.